One sample yielded the 18 T cell receptor beta chains listed below, sequenced in a study of metastatic and nonmetastatic thyroid tumors. TCRdb re-analyzed the PCR reads using MiXCR. The repertoire holds over 5,500 clones, with 25% to 30% as singletons. All patients were treatment-naive before thyroid surgery. Sequenced sample: adjacent normal tissue. Every receptor here comes from a male donor with papillary thyroid cancer or a benign thyroid nodule (not recorded which). Some clones in this sample may be carry-over from other donors' samples.

The sample holds many counts of this clone. The gene calls are TRBV6-1 and TRBJ1-2, with no clear D. The germline gives CDR1 MNHNS, CDR2 SASEGT. This CDR3 comprises 12 residues. The V end lost 3 bases, the J end lost 1 base, and 3 bases lay between the germline ends. The chain's CDR3 is CASSESNYGYTF. CDR3 nucleotides: TGTGCCAGCAGTGAGAGTAACTATGGCTACACCTTC.

The chain carries TRBV11-3 and TRBJ2-7, with 14 bases that match TRBD2. The CDR3 is 15 amino acids. The trim removed 4 bases at V and 3 bases at J, leaving 2 bases unmatched. Germline loops: CDR1 SGHNT, CDR2 YENEEA. Written as DNA, the CDR3 is TGTGCCAGCAGCTGGGGACTAGCGGGAGACTACGAGCAGTACTTC. This codes for CASSWGLAGDYEQYF.

This clone turned up a few times. The CDR3, as DNA: TGTGCCAGCAGCCCCATATCGACCGGGGAGCTGTTTTTT. It yields the protein CASSPISTGELFF. The rearrangement joins TRBV7-2 to TRBJ2-2; D gene uncertain. In germline, CDR1 is SGHTA, CDR2 FQGNSA. Trimming removed 5 bases at V and 5 bases at J, with 9 bases between. The CDR3 is 13 residues long.

Ten or more counts support this clone. Given a much more abundant clone one base away, this may be a read error. This sample also contains other DNA sequences that code for the same CDR3. V gene TRBV6-5 combines with J gene TRBJ1-4; a weak D match, TRBD1 (5 bases). Germline CDR1 MNHEY, CDR2 SVGAGI. The CDR3 contains 16 residues. CDR3 amino acids: CASSYSFRETNEKLFF. The CDR3 nucleotides read TGTGCCAGCAGTTACTCGTTCAGGGAGACTAATGAAAAGCTGTTTTTT.

This clone is labeled as large. In DNA form, the CDR3 reads TGTGCCAGCAGTTACGGTGGGTTTTCTGAGCAGTTCTTC. It codes for CASSYGGFSEQFF. This rearrangement joins TRBV6-5 to TRBJ2-1, with D unresolved. Looked up from germline, CDR1 is MNHEY and CDR2 is SVGAGI. The CDR3 sequence is 13 residues long. V gave up 2 bases and J gave up 9 bases, with 11 bases separating them.

The chain combines TRBV5-1 with TRBJ2-1, with D perhaps assigned TRBD1 or TRBD2 (5 bases each). The CDR3 totals 13 residues. Trimming shortened V by 4 bases and J by 10 bases, and 15 bases separated the two germline ends. The germline V gene has CDR1 SGHRS and CDR2 YFSETQ. The CDR3 region is CASSPPLAGEQFF. The CDR3 coding sequence is TGCGCCAGCAGCCCGCCGCTAGCAGGGGAGCAGTTCTTC.

This clone was observed a few times. The chain couples TRBV28 to TRBJ1-4; D gene unclear. The CDR3 consists of 12 residues. The V end lost 6 bases, the J end lost 7 bases, and 9 bases lay between the germline ends. The germline CDR1 and CDR2 sequences are MDHEN and SYDVKM. CDR3 amino acids: CASRTAGEKLFF. The CDR3 coding sequence is TGTGCCAGCAGAACGGCGGGTGAAAAACTGTTTTTT.

This clone was found a few times. The chain uses TRBV6-2 or TRBV6-3 and TRBJ1-2; 9 bases match TRBD1. There are 14 residues in the CDR3. Germline V gene sequence: CDR1 MNHEY, CDR2 SVGEGT. The junction had 5 bases not matched to a gene; V was cut back by 2 bases and J by 7 bases. Here the CDR3 reads CASSYVGQGSGYTF. The CDR3 DNA is TGTGCCAGCAGTTACGTGGGACAGGGTTCTGGCTACACCTTC.

This clone was recorded at least ten times. The chain uses TRBV28 and TRBJ1-1; weak D call: TRBD1 (5 bases). Germline V CDR1 and CDR2: MDHEN, SYDVKM. The length of the CDR3 is 13 residues. V was cut by 4 bases and J by 4 bases, with 10 bases left in between. For the CDR3, the DNA is TGTGCCAGCAGTTCCCCACAGGTCACTGAAGCTTTCTTT. It codes for CASSSPQVTEAFF. Supplemented by reference TRBV28 and TRBJ1-1, the full variable domain reads DVKVTQSSRYLVKRTGEKVFLECVQDMDHENMFWYRQDPGLGLRLIYFSYDVKMKEKGDIPEGYSVSREKKERFSLILESASTNQTSMYLCASSSPQVTEAFFGQGTRLTVV.

The chain's CDR3 is CASSDSLAGYEQYF. The CDR3 DNA follows: TGTGCCAGCAGCGACTCACTAGCGGGCTACGAGCAGTACTTC. The chain joins TRBV7-9 to TRBJ2-7; TRBD2 aligns across 9 bases. V gave up 5 bases and J gave up 3 bases; unmatched junction bases: 5. Germline loops: CDR1 SEHNR, CDR2 FQNEAQ (reference sequence). CDR3 length: 14 amino acids.

The V call is TRBV11-1, the J call TRBJ2-3; 9 nucleotides line up with TRBD2. J lost 1 base, V lost 1 base, and 3 bases had no gene match. CDR3 length: 16 residues. CDR1 is SGHAT and CDR2 is FQDESV in the germline V gene (reference sequence). The CDR3 coding sequence is TGTGCCAGCAGCTTAGTAGCGGGGGCTCGCACAGATACGCAGTATTTT. Its translation is CASSLVAGARTDTQYF.

The chain carries TRBV20-1 and TRBJ2-5, with 8 bases identical to TRBD2. Germline assignment: CDR1 DFQATT and CDR2 SNEGSKA (reference sequence). V lost 5 bases and J lost 1; bases outside the gene matches: 9. The CDR3 length is 15 residues. As DNA, the CDR3 is TGCAGTGCTGTGATAGCGGGGAGATTCCAAGAGACCCAGTACTTC. This translates into CSAVIAGRFQETQYF.

This clone was detected a few times. The gene calls are TRBV12-3 or TRBV12-4 and TRBJ1-6, with 8 bases fitting TRBD1. The CDR3 length is 14 residues. The ends lost 7 bases at V and 10 bases at J; junction bases unmatched: 9. This chain's CDR3 is CASMRDRGGSPLHF. The CDR3 coding sequence is TGTGCCAGCATGAGAGACAGGGGAGGATCACCCCTCCACTTT.

This clone has only a few counts. The V call is TRBV6-1, the J call TRBJ2-1; D call uncertain. V dropped 2 bases and J dropped 8 bases, with 16 bases sitting between them. The CDR3 length is 15 residues. CDR1 is MNHNS and CDR2 is SASEGT in the germline V gene. The CDR3 sequence is CASSERVSELYEQFF. The DNA for the CDR3 is TGTGCCAGCAGTGAACGGGTCTCCGAGTTGTATGAGCAGTTCTTC.

The gene calls are TRBV28 and TRBJ2-3; maybe TRBD1 (6 bases). Germline V gene lookup returns CDR1 MDHEN and CDR2 SYDVKM. The CDR3 length is 15 residues. The V end was cut by 5 bases, the J end by 3 bases, with 15 bases between. As DNA, the CDR3 is TGTGCCAGCAGTCCCCTGGGGGCTAGGACAGATACGCAGTATTTT. It specifies CASSPLGARTDTQYF.

The chain links TRBV20-1 to TRBJ1-1; no definite D call. The CDR3 is 13 amino acids. The germline CDR1 and CDR2 sequences are DFQATT and SNEGSKA (reference sequence). The V and J ends lost 3 bases and 3 bases respectively, with 11 bases between them. The CDR3 DNA is TGCAGTGCTAGCCGTGGTTTTGACACTGAAGCTTTCTTT. Its protein is CSASRGFDTEAFF.

In its sample, this clone was seen a few times. The rearrangement joins TRBV7-9 to TRBJ2-7; no reliable D call. The CDR3 loop spans 11 amino acids. V was shortened by 1 base and J by 5 bases, with 3 bases between the two germline ends. Germline CDR1 and CDR2: SEHNR and FQNEAQ (reference sequence). The CDR3 region has the DNA TGTGCCAGCAGCTTAGAGCACGAGCAGTACTTC. It codes for CASSLEHEQYF.

This clone was found many times. This chain connects TRBV7-9 to TRBJ1-2; the D gene is possibly TRBD1 (5 bases). Germline-derived CDR1 and CDR2 are SEHNR and FQNEAQ (reference sequence). V lost 3 bases and J lost 3, with 8 bases in between. CDR3 length equals 13 residues. The CDR3 DNA follows: TGTGCCAGCAGCTTGGGGGTGGACTATGGCTACACCTTC. Residues: CASSLGVDYGYTF.